A single sample gave rise to the 27 T cell receptor beta chains below, sequenced in a study of molecular identifiers for immune sequencing clone quantification. TCRdb fed the PCR reads into MiXCR, producing one record per CDR3 protein. The sample contains about 640,000 distinct CDR3 sequences, 15% to 20% of which appear only once. The sequencing sample was made of naive CD8+ T cells from blood, with Jurkat cell RNA spiked in. Subset of the sample: FACS-sorted CD8+CD4-CCR7+CD45RA+ naive T cells. These receptors came from a human donor in good health. Some libraries in this study had Jurkat cell RNA spiked in.

As to this clonotype: Given a much more abundant clone one base away, this may be a read error. The J gene is TRBJ2-1, the V gene TRBV15, with 10 bases fitting TRBD1. Germline CDR1 reads LNHNV; CDR2 reads YYDKDF (reference sequence). The CDR3 consists of 17 residues. DNA of the CDR3: TGTGCCGCCAGCAGAGATCTTTATGGGACAGGGGAAAATGAGCAGTTCTTC. Amino acids: CAASRDLYGTGENEQFF.

The sample holds many counts of this clonotype. The rearrangement links TRBV13 to TRBJ1-2, with a weak D call TRBD1 (6 bases). The CDR3 has 15 amino acids. Trimming removed 10 bases at V and 6 bases at J, with 24 bases between. Germline V gene sequence: CDR1 PRHDT, CDR2 FYEKMQ (reference sequence). CDR3 region: CATPPPPRGWDGYTF. The CDR3, as DNA: TGTGCCACCCCCCCACCTCCCAGGGGCTGGGATGGCTACACCTTC.

In this sample, this clonotype turned up many times. J is TRBJ2-1 and V is TRBV20-1, with 13 positions matching TRBD2. CDR3 length: 15 residues. CDR1 is DFQATT and CDR2 is SNEGSKA in the germline V gene (reference sequence). CDR3: CSSGLAGASYNEQFF. CDR3 coding DNA: TGCAGCAGTGGACTAGCGGGAGCGTCCTACAATGAGCAGTTCTTC.

As for this clonotype: A much larger clone lies a single base off, so this may be a read error. The rearrangement uses TRBV12-5 and TRBJ1-2; D gene uncertain. V was pared by 6 bases and J by 4 bases, with 12 bases between. This CDR3 is 13 amino acids long. CDR1 and CDR2 (germline): LGHNT, FRNRAP. CDR3 nucleotides: TGTGCTAGTGGCCCCCGGGGAATCTATGGCTACACCTTC. It translates to CASGPRGIYGYTF.

This clonotype has at least ten counts. J is TRBJ2-5 and V is TRBV28, with D perhaps TRBD1 (6 bases). Germline V gene lookup returns CDR1 MDHEN and CDR2 SYDVKM. This CDR3 is 12 amino acids long. The ends were cut back, 5 bases at V and 12 bases at J, with 16 bases in the middle. The CDR3 DNA reads as TGTGCCAGCAGTCGGTTAGGGGGACCCAAGTACTTC. Protein: CASSRLGGPKYF. The full variable domain, in which reference TRBV28 and TRBJ2-5 provide the parts outside the CDR3, is DVKVTQSSRYLVKRTGEKVFLECVQDMDHENMFWYRQDPGLGLRLIYFSYDVKMKEKGDIPEGYSVSREKKERFSLILESASTNQTSMYLCASSRLGGPKYFGPGTRLLVL.

This clonotype has more than one count but fewer than ten. The genes are TRBV19 and TRBJ2-1; D uncertain. CDR3 length: 13 residues. Germline V gene data show CDR1 as LNHDA and CDR2 as SQIVND (reference sequence). The germline V and J ends were trimmed by 4 bases and 7 bases, with 11 bases remaining between them. The DNA of the CDR3 is TGTGCCAGTAGTACCCTTCAGAGTAATGAGCAGTTCTTC. It specifies CASSTLQSNEQFF. Full variable domain (outside the CDR3, taken from reference TRBV19 and TRBJ2-1): DGGITQSPKYLFRKEGQNVTLSCEQNLNHDAMYWYRQDPGQGLRLIYYSQIVNDFQKGDIAEGYSVSREKKESFPLTVTSAQKNPTAFYLCASSTLQSNEQFFGPGTRLTVL.

This clonotype was recorded many times. The V call is TRBV7-6, the J call TRBJ2-2; D is undetermined. CDR3 length equals 11 residues. Germline values: CDR1 SGHVS, CDR2 FNYEAQ. Trimming removed 1 base from V and 7 bases from J, with 1 base in between. This CDR3 reads CASSLDGELFF. The CDR3 region has the DNA TGTGCCAGCAGCTTAGACGGGGAGCTGTTTTTT.

The chain combines TRBV27 with TRBJ2-7; the match to TRBD2 covers 8 bases. CDR1 MNHEY and CDR2 SMNVEV come from the germline V gene (reference sequence). The J segment lost 5 bases and the V segment lost 4 bases, leaving 19 bases of the junction unmatched. The CDR3 consists of 18 residues. CDR3 in amino acids: CASSSLSVGGASADEQYF. The DNA for the CDR3 is TGTGCCAGCAGTTCCCTGTCTGTCGGGGGGGCCTCCGCCGACGAGCAGTACTTC.

Note on this clonotype: Given a much more abundant clone one base away, this may be a read error. V usage is TRBV27 and J usage is TRBJ1-5; tentative D call: TRBD1 (5 bases). Germline CDR1 and CDR2: MNHEY and SMNVEV (reference sequence). The CDR3 is 15 residues long. The CDR3 DNA follows: TGTGCCGGCAGTCCGGGACCCTCCCCCCTTCAGCCCCAGCATTTT. Translating it yields CAGSPGPSPLQPQHF.

V and J are TRBV4-3 and TRBJ2-2; D remains unclear. The CDR3 covers 14 residues. V was shortened by 1 base and J by 4 bases, with 7 bases between the two germline ends. Germline V gene data show CDR1 as LGHNA and CDR2 as YSLEER. The CDR3 is CASSQGSVTGELFF. CDR3 nucleotide sequence: TGCGCCAGCAGCCAAGGCTCGGTCACCGGGGAGCTGTTTTTT.

The rearrangement uses TRBV19 and TRBJ2-3, with TRBD2 as a possible D gene (6 bases). The CDR3 consists of 15 residues. Trimming stripped 4 bases from V and 4 bases from J, with 15 bases between. The germline V gene has CDR1 LNHDA and CDR2 SQIVND (reference sequence). The CDR3 sequence is CASSTGTRSPDTQYF. CDR3 coding DNA: TGTGCCAGTAGTACGGGGACTCGGTCCCCAGATACGCAGTATTTT.

This clonotype has at least ten counts. The chain couples TRBV5-4 to TRBJ2-5, with 10 nucleotides matching TRBD2. The trim removed 4 bases at V and 1 base at J, leaving 13 bases unmatched. The CDR3 runs 18 residues. The germline V gene encodes CDR1 SGHNT and CDR2 YYREEE (reference sequence). In DNA, the CDR3 is TGTGCCAGCAGCACCTTGACCCGAACTAGCGGGGCCCAAGAGACCCAGTACTTC. Translating it yields CASSTLTRTSGAQETQYF.

The sample holds many counts of this clonotype. The J gene is TRBJ2-1, the V gene TRBV24-1; D unresolved. V shed 4 bases and J shed 13 bases, with 10 bases lying between them. CDR3 length: 11 residues. The germline gives CDR1 KGHDR, CDR2 SFDVKD. The CDR3 spells CATSDPTNQFF. For the CDR3, the DNA is TGTGCCACCAGTGACCCGACAAATCAGTTCTTC.

This clonotype was seen ten or more times. The gene calls are TRBV29-1 and TRBJ2-7, with 9 bases matching TRBD1. The CDR3 spans 13 residues. Losses at the gene ends were 7 bases for V and 0 bases for J; bases not matched to a gene: 4. The V gene's germline CDR1 is SQVTM and CDR2 ANQGSEA. Here the CDR3 reads CSAWTGDSYEQYF. The CDR3 region has the DNA TGCAGCGCCTGGACAGGGGACTCCTACGAGCAGTACTTC.

This clonotype was found many times. This chain uses TRBV18 with TRBJ2-7; the match to TRBD1 covers 10 bases. The CDR3 consists of 16 residues. CDR1 is KGHSH and CDR2 is LQKENI in the germline V gene. The ends lost 3 bases at V and 2 bases at J; junction bases unmatched: 7. The CDR3: CASSPPPGQGAYEQYF. The DNA for the CDR3 is TGTGCCAGCTCACCGCCACCTGGACAGGGGGCCTACGAGCAGTACTTC.

This clonotype has a handful of counts. The chain recombines TRBV7-3 with TRBJ2-1; D may match TRBD1 or TRBD2 (5 bases each). V was clipped by 0 bases and J by 5 bases, with 11 bases between them. The CDR3 is made up of 15 amino acids. CDR1 and CDR2 (germline): SGHTA, FQGTGA. The CDR3 loop reads CASSLTQGPNNEQFF. The CDR3 DNA sequence: TGTGCCAGCAGCTTAACCCAGGGACCTAACAATGAGCAGTTCTTC.

The chain carries TRBV3-1 and TRBJ2-7; 11 bases match TRBD2. The J segment lost 4 bases and the V segment lost 1 base, leaving 6 bases of the junction unmatched. Germline CDR1 is LGHDT and CDR2 is YNNKEL (reference sequence). The CDR3 is made up of 16 amino acids. CDR3 in DNA: TGTGCCAGCAGCCAAGTCATAGCGGGAGGGTCTTACGAGCAGTACTTC. It translates to CASSQVIAGGSYEQYF.

This clonotype was counted many times. The chain joins TRBV18 to TRBJ1-1, with 11 bases aligning to TRBD1. The CDR3 spans 16 residues. Per germline, CDR1 KGHSH and CDR2 LQKENI. The V segment lost 3 bases and the J segment 11 bases; nucleotides outside the gene matches: 14. The CDR3 sequence: CASSPYPGQGEVEAFF. As DNA, the CDR3 is TGTGCCAGCTCACCTTATCCGGGACAGGGGGAGGTTGAGGCTTTCTTT.

Concerning this clonotype itself: A much more abundant neighbour one base away suggests this may be a read error. The rearrangement uses TRBV10-2 and TRBJ2-4; D is uncertain. From germline, CDR1 is WSHSY and CDR2 SAAADI. This CDR3 spans 14 amino acids. CDR3: CASSDPWTLNIRYF. The CDR3 nucleotides are TGCGCCAGCAGTGACCCCTGGACCTTAAACATTCGGTACTTC.

This clonotype was observed at least ten times. The rearrangement joins TRBV20-1 to TRBJ1-4; the D is unclear. The CDR3 is made up of 13 amino acids. Germline-derived CDR1 and CDR2 are DFQATT and SNEGSKA (reference sequence). Trimming pared 3 bases from V and 5 bases from J, leaving 10 bases between. CDR3 amino acids: CSASNQPNEKLFF. Written as DNA, the CDR3 is TGCAGTGCTAGTAATCAGCCGAATGAAAAACTGTTTTTT.

Turning to this clonotype: Given a much more abundant clone one base away, this may be a read error. The chain is built from TRBV11-2 and TRBJ2-7, with 10 bases aligning to TRBD2. The CDR3 is made up of 14 amino acids. Germline lookup yields CDR1 SGHAT and CDR2 FQNNGV. The CDR3 protein is CASNLWTSGYEQYF. The CDR3 DNA is TGTGCCAGCAACTTATGGACTAGCGGCTACGAGCAGTACTTC.

This clonotype has at least ten counts. The chain couples TRBV4-3 to TRBJ2-2; D remains ambiguous. Germline assignment: CDR1 LGHNA and CDR2 YSLEER. This CDR3 has 16 amino acids. Trimming took 0 bases from V and 0 from J, leaving 8 bases between them. CDR3: CASSQDFASNTGELFF. The CDR3 bases are TGCGCCAGCAGCCAAGATTTTGCTTCGAACACCGGGGAGCTGTTTTTT.

Notes on this clonotype: A read error is possible here, since a much larger clone lies one base away. J is TRBJ1-1 and V is TRBV13; D is undetermined. Germline V gives CDR1 PRHDT, CDR2 FYEKMQ (reference sequence). This CDR3 contains 14 residues. In DNA form, the CDR3 reads TGTACCAGCAGCTCACTCCGGATCGGGGCTGAAGCTTTCTTT. It codes for CTSSSLRIGAEAFF. Looking up the rest from reference TRBV13 and TRBJ1-1 gives the full variable domain: AAGVIQSPRHLIKEKRETATLKCYPIPRHDTVYWYQQGPGQDPQFLISFYEKMQSDKGSIPDRFSAQQFSDYHSELNMSSLELGDSALYFCTSSSLRIGAEAFFGQGTRLTVV.

A remark on this clonotype: Since a much larger clone is just one base distant, this may be a read error. This CDR3 fails to terminate in the conserved phenylalanine or tryptophan, so it likely reflects a read error. The V call is TRBV5-1, the J call TRBJ2-5, with TRBD2 matching over 13 bases. The V segment lost 1 base and the J segment 1 base; nucleotides outside the gene matches: 4. The CDR3 has 17 amino acids. The germline gives CDR1 SGHRS, CDR2 YFSETQ. CDR3 in amino acids: CASSLSLAGGFQETQYS. In nucleotides, the CDR3 is TGCGCCAGCAGCTTGTCACTAGCGGGGGGGTTCCAAGAGACCCAGTACTCC.

The gene calls are TRBV27 and TRBJ2-7, with a weak D call TRBD2 (5 bases). The V end was cut by 0 bases, the J end by 0 bases, with 12 bases between. This CDR3 has 16 residues. Per germline, CDR1 MNHEY and CDR2 SMNVEV (reference sequence). The DNA of the CDR3 is TGTGCCAGCAGTTTATCTCCGGGGAGAGGCTCCTACGAGCAGTACTTC. Encoded protein: CASSLSPGRGSYEQYF.

A remark on this clonotype: The junction shows a germline mismatch at one end, possibly a read error. The rearrangement links TRBV7-2 to TRBJ2-7; D call uncertain. The CDR3 extends over 15 amino acids. Germline CDR1 SGHTA, CDR2 FQGNSA. The CDR3 loop is CASSLDVGWVDEQYF. Written as DNA, the CDR3 is TGTGCCAGTAGCTTAGATGTAGGGTGGGTCGACGAGCAGTACTTC. Full variable domain (rest looked up from reference TRBV7-2 and TRBJ2-7): GAGVSQSPSNKVTEKGKDVELRCDPISGHTALYWYRQSLGQGLEFLIYFQGNSAPDKSGLPSDRFSAERTGGSVSTLTIQRTQQEDSAVYLCASSLDVGWVDEQYFGPGTRLTVT.

This clonotype was detected a few times. The chain joins TRBV28 to TRBJ2-1; 7 nucleotides agree with TRBD2. The J segment lost 0 bases and the V segment lost 9 bases, leaving 14 bases of the junction unmatched. The germline gives CDR1 MDHEN, CDR2 SYDVKM. The CDR3 is 17 residues long. The CDR3 DNA follows: TGTGCCAGTCGCCCGGGAGGCCGGTACAGCTCCTACAATGAGCAGTTCTTC. This codes for CASRPGGRYSSYNEQFF.